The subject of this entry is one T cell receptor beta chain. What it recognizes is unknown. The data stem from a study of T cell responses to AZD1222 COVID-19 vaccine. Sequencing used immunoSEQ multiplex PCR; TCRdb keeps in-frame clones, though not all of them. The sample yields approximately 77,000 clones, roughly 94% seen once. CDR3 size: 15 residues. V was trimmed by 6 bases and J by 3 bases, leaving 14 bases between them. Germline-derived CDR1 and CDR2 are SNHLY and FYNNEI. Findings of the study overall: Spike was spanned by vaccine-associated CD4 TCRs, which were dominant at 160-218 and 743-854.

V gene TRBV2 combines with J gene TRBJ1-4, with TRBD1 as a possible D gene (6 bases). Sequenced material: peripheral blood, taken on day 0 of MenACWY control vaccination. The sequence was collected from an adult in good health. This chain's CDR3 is CASRGYRASNEKLFF. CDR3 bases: TGTGCCAGCAGGGGCTACAGGGCATCTAATGAAAAACTGTTTTTT.